This TCR beta chain appears in the sequencing data of a study of cytomegalovirus exposure and HLA in healthy donors. This CDR3 comprises 14 residues. Germline trimming cut 6 bases from V and 8 bases from J; bases unmatched to any gene: 9. Per the germline V gene, CDR1 is MNHNS and CDR2 is SASEGT. General study points: CMV antigen specificity of a few CMV-associated chains was confirmed in vitro.

Sequencing used immunoSEQ multiplex PCR; TCRdb keeps in-frame clones, though not all of them. The sample records more than 95,000 clones, approximately 88% being singletons. This clone was detected only once. Its antigen is unidentified. V gene TRBV6-1 combines with J gene TRBJ1-4; 7 bases map to TRBD1. The TCR comes from a man younger than 35 in good health and CMV-seronegative. Sequencing was done on a sample of PBMCs. The CDR3 bases are TGTGCCAGCAGGTCGGGACAGAGATCAGAAAAACTGTTTTTT. Translated, it gives CASRSGQRSEKLFF.